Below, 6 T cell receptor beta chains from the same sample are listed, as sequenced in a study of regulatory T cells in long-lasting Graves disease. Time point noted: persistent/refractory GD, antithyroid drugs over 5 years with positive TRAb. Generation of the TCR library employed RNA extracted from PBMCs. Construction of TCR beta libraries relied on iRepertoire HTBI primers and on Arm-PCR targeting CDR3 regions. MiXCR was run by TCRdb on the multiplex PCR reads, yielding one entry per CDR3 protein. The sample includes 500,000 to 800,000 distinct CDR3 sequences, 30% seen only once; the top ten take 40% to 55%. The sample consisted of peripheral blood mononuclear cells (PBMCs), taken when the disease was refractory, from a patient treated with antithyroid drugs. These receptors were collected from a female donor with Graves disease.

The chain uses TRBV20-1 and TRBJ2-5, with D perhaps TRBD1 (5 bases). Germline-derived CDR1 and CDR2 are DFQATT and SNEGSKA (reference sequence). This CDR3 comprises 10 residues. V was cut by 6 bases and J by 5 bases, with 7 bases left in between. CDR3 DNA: TGCAGTGCAGGGGTTGAGACCCAGTACTTC. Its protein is CSAGVETQYF.

The CDR3 region is CASSPKGLPAAYNEQFF. CDR3 in DNA: TGTGCCAGCAGTCCGAAAGGACTACCCGCTGCTTACAATGAGCAGTTCTTC. This sequence joins TRBV12-3 or TRBV12-4 and TRBJ2-1, with TRBD2 as a possible D gene (6 bases). The V and J ends lost 5 bases and 4 bases respectively, with 21 bases between them. The CDR3 length is 17 residues.

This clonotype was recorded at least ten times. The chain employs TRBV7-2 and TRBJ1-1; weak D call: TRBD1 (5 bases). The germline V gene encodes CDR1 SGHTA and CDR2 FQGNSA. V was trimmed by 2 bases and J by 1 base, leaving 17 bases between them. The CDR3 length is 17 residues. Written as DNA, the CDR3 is TGTGCCAGCAGCTTATATGGGGGAGGTGGAGGGAACACTGAAGCTTTCTTT. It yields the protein CASSLYGGGGGNTEAFF.

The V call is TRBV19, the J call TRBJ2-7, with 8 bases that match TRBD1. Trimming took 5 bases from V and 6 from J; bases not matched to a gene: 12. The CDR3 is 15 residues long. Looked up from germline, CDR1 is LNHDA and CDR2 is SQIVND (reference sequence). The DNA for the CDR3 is TGTGCCAGTAGTGCCGGGACAGGTACTCCTACCGAGCAGTACTTC. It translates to CASSAGTGTPTEQYF.

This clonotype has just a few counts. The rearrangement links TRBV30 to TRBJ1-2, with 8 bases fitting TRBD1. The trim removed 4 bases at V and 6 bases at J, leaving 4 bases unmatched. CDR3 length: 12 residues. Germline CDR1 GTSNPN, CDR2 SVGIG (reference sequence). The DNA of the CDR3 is TGTGCCTGGACCCAGGGGGCGCATGGCTACACCTTC. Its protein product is CAWTQGAHGYTF.

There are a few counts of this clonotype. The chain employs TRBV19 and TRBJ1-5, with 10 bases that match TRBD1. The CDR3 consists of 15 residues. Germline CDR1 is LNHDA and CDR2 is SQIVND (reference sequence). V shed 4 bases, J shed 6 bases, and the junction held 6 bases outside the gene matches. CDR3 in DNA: TGTGCCAGTAGTACCACGGGACAGGGGAGTCAGCCCCAGCATTTT. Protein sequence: CASSTTGQGSQPQHF.